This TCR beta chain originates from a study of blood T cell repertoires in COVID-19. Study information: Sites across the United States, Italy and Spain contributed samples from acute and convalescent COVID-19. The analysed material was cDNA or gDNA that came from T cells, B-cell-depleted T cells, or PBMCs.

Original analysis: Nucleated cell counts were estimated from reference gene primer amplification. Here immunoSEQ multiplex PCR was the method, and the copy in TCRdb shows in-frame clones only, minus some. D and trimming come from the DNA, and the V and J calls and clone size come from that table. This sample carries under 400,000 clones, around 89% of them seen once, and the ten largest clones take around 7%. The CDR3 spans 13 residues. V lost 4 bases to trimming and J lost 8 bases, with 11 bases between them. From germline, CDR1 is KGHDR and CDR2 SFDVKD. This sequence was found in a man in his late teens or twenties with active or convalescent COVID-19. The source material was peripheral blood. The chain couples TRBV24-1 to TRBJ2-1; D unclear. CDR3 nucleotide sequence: TGTGCCACCAGTGAATCTGACTTCGATGAGCAGTTCTTC. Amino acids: CATSESDFDEQFF.